One sample yielded the 10 T cell receptor beta chains listed below, sequenced in a study of lymphopenia after photon versus proton radiotherapy. TCRdb's table, derived via immunoSEQ multiplex PCR, lists solely in-frame clones and lacks some. Here the sample spans under 75,000 clones, just under 95% being singletons. This sample comprised peripheral blood, obtained from a patient treated with photon-based radiotherapy. These receptors all stem from a woman aged 40-49 years with cholangiocarcinoma.

The genes are TRBV28 and TRBJ2-7, with D possibly TRBD2 on 6 matching bases. V was pared by 6 bases and J by 3 bases, with 18 bases between. There are 15 residues in the CDR3. Germline values: CDR1 MDHEN, CDR2 SYDVKM. The CDR3 sequence: CASRVPGTRNYEQYF. The CDR3 DNA is TGTGCCAGCAGGGTTCCCGGGACTCGGAACTACGAGCAGTACTTC.

The sample holds one count of this clone. The V gene is TRBV19, the J gene TRBJ2-3; the D is unclear. The CDR3 is 14 amino acids. Trimming took 5 bases from V and 1 from J, leaving 10 bases between them. CDR1 is LNHDA, CDR2 SQIVND, per germline (reference sequence). CDR3 sequence: CASSPRGGTDTQYF. CDR3 bases: TGTGCCAGTAGTCCCCGTGGGGGCACAGATACGCAGTATTTT.

The J gene is TRBJ2-7, the V gene TRBV7-2, with 8 bases matching TRBD2. After removal of 7 bases from V and 3 bases from J, the junction contained 8 bases not matched to a gene. The CDR3 has 14 amino acids. Germline lookup yields CDR1 SGHTA and CDR2 FQGNSA. The CDR3 spells CASTRSGSFYEQYF. The CDR3 coding sequence is TGTGCCAGCACCCGGAGCGGGAGTTTCTACGAGCAGTACTTC.

This chain connects TRBV5-4 to TRBJ2-5; TRBD1 agrees at 9 bases. Looked up from germline, CDR1 is SGHNT and CDR2 is YYREEE (reference sequence). Unmatched junction bases numbered 4, after V lost 5 bases and J lost 5 bases. The CDR3 sequence is 13 residues long. CDR3 in DNA: TGTGCCAGCAGTTTTGACAGGGGGGAGACCCAGTACTTC. As protein: CASSFDRGETQYF.

J is TRBJ1-3 and V is TRBV28, with no clear D. The CDR3 spans 16 residues. Trimming removed 3 bases at V and 0 bases at J, with 12 bases between. Germline V gene sequence: CDR1 MDHEN, CDR2 SYDVKM. The DNA for the CDR3 is TGTGCCAGCAGTTTTTCTTCCGGTTTCTCTGGAAACACCATATATTTT. It codes for CASSFSSGFSGNTIYF.

This chain uses TRBV28 with TRBJ2-7, with D tentatively TRBD2 (6 bases). This CDR3 is 15 amino acids long. Germline CDR1 reads MDHEN; CDR2 reads SYDVKM. The germline V and J ends were trimmed by 7 bases and 3 bases, with 19 bases remaining between them. CDR3 sequence: CASNEESIGGYEQYF. Here the CDR3 DNA reads TGTGCCAGCAATGAAGAATCAATCGGGGGCTACGAGCAGTACTTC.

V and J are TRBV5-6 and TRBJ1-3; D not certain. Trimming left V 0 bases short and J 9 bases short, with 16 bases between. CDR3 length: 15 amino acids. The germline V gene encodes CDR1 SGHDT and CDR2 YYEEEE. The CDR3 spells CASSLEGTAAPTIYF. Written as DNA, the CDR3 is TGTGCCAGCAGCTTGGAAGGTACCGCCGCTCCCACCATATATTTT.

For this clone: Germline and junction disagree at one end, which may indicate a read error. The gene calls are TRBV7-7 and TRBJ2-5; a possible D gene is TRBD2 (5 bases). The CDR3 runs to 13 residues. Germline CDR1 is SSHAT and CDR2 is FNYEAQ (reference sequence). CDR3 loop: CASSLELGQTQYF. DNA for the CDR3: TGTGCTAGCAGCTTAGAACTAGGGCAGACCCAGTACTTC. The full variable domain, with the rest looked up from reference TRBV7-7 and TRBJ2-5, is GAGVSQSPRYKVTKRGQDVTLRCDPISSHATLYWYQQALGQGPEFLTYFNYEAQPDKSGLPSDRFSAERPEGSISTLTIQRTEQRDSAMYRCASSLELGQTQYFGPGTRLLVL.

This chain joins TRBV14 and TRBJ1-4, with 7 nucleotides matching TRBD1. The length of the CDR3 is 16 residues. Germline values: CDR1 SGHDN, CDR2 FVKESK. V was clipped by 4 bases and J by 11 bases; unmatched bases: 16. CDR3 bases: TGTGCCAGCAGCCCCCAAATTGGGGGAACAGGGGAGAAACTGTTTTTT. Translated: CASSPQIGGTGEKLFF.

This chain connects TRBV11-1 to TRBJ2-5; D unresolved. This CDR3 spans 14 amino acids. V was pared by 3 bases and J by 3 bases, with 11 bases between. Germline CDR1 reads SGHAT; CDR2 reads FQDESV (reference sequence). The CDR3 DNA follows: TGTGCCAGCAGCTTTAGGGCCGAAAAAGAGACCCAGTACTTC. It codes for CASSFRAEKETQYF.